These 20 T cell receptor beta chains originate from one sample sequenced in a study of shared clonotypes between healthy human individuals. Clones were read by immunoSEQ multiplex PCR, and TCRdb kept only the in-frame ones, dropping some. Of a few million clones in the sample, 85% to 95% were seen once. The sample comprised naive CD4+ T cells from PBMCs. The subset: CD45RA+ positively selected. These receptors were obtained from a man between 18 and 29 years old in good health. Some clones in this sample may be carry-over from other donors' samples.

J is TRBJ2-1 and V is TRBV5-1; D is possibly TRBD2 (6 bases). V was clipped by 4 bases and J by 5 bases, with 16 bases between them. CDR1 and CDR2 (germline): SGHRS, YFSETQ. The CDR3 length is 15 residues. In nucleotides, the CDR3 is TGCGCCAGCAGCCTCATACCGGGAGCCGACAATGAGCAGTTCTTC. This translates into CASSLIPGADNEQFF.

The V gene is TRBV19, the J gene TRBJ2-1; 8 positions match TRBD2. The CDR3 has 15 residues. CDR1 is LNHDA and CDR2 is SQIVND in the germline V gene (reference sequence). J was trimmed by 2 bases and V by 1 base; bases with no gene match: 1. The CDR3 spells CASSIVSGAYNEQFF. CDR3 bases: TGTGCCAGTAGTATAGTTAGCGGGGCCTACAATGAGCAGTTCTTC.

V usage is TRBV5-1 and J usage is TRBJ1-1; 9 bases align to TRBD1. The V gene's germline CDR1 is SGHRS and CDR2 YFSETQ. This CDR3 spans 17 amino acids. V shed 4 bases, J shed 6 bases, and the junction held 16 bases outside the gene matches. Written as DNA, the CDR3 is TGCGCCAGCAGCGGCGGGACAGGGTTTGCTGGGTACGCTGAAGCTTTCTTT. Translating it yields CASSGGTGFAGYAEAFF. Drawing the rest from reference TRBV5-1 and TRBJ1-1, the complete variable domain is KAGVTQTPRYLIKTRGQQVTLSCSPISGHRSVSWYQQTPGQGLQFLFEYFSETQRNKGNFPGRFSGRQFSNSRSEMNVSTLELGDSALYLCASSGGTGFAGYAEAFFGQGTRLTVV.

This chain uses TRBV19 with TRBJ1-5; the match to TRBD1 covers 8 bases. Trimming at V came to 6 bases and at J to 0 bases, leaving 19 bases not matched to a gene. Per germline, CDR1 LNHDA and CDR2 SQIVND (reference sequence). The CDR3 is 20 residues long. CDR3 protein: CASSRSMAGGPTGSNQPQHF. The CDR3 region has the DNA TGTGCCAGTAGCCGGTCGATGGCAGGGGGCCCCACTGGTAGCAATCAGCCCCAGCATTTT.

The rearrangement links TRBV28 to TRBJ2-1; D might be TRBD1 (6 bases). The CDR3 sequence is 15 residues long. V was shortened by 5 bases and J by 1 base, with 12 bases between the two germline ends. Germline lookup yields CDR1 MDHEN and CDR2 SYDVKM. Written as DNA, the CDR3 is TGTGCCAGCAGTCGGACAGCTCCTTCCTACAATGAGCAGTTCTTC. Translated, it gives CASSRTAPSYNEQFF.

The V gene is TRBV6-1, the J gene TRBJ2-7, with D perhaps TRBD2 (5 bases). V was clipped by 4 bases and J by 3 bases, with 7 bases between them. CDR3 length: 12 residues. From germline, CDR1 is MNHNS and CDR2 SASEGT. The chain's CDR3 is CASSGAGYEQYF. In DNA form, the CDR3 reads TGTGCCAGCAGTGGCGCGGGCTACGAGCAGTACTTC.

The chain combines TRBV28 with TRBJ1-4; TRBD1 matches at 7 bases. V lost 4 bases, J lost 10 bases, and 24 bases stayed unmatched. From germline, CDR1 is MDHEN and CDR2 SYDVKM. This CDR3 has 19 amino acids. The CDR3 DNA follows: TGTGCCAGCAGTTCCCGGTGGCACAGGGGAGCCGTGGGGGGTGGAAAACTGTTTTTT. It codes for CASSSRWHRGAVGGGKLFF. The whole variable domain, remainder taken from reference TRBV28 and TRBJ1-4, is DVKVTQSSRYLVKRTGEKVFLECVQDMDHENMFWYRQDPGLGLRLIYFSYDVKMKEKGDIPEGYSVSREKKERFSLILESASTNQTSMYLCASSSRWHRGAVGGGKLFFGSGTQLSVL.

The chain links TRBV7-9 to TRBJ1-2; D not resolved. V was cut by 4 bases and J by 4 bases, with 10 bases left in between. The CDR3 consists of 13 residues. Germline CDR1 is SEHNR and CDR2 is FQNEAQ (reference sequence). The CDR3 DNA follows: TGTGCCAGCAGCTCACAGACCCTCTATGGCTACACCTTC. Translation gives CASSSQTLYGYTF.

CDR3 in DNA: TGTGCCTGGAGTAGGGGGGAAGAGACCCAGTACTTC. This codes for CAWSRGEETQYF. The genes are TRBV30 and TRBJ2-5; D may correspond to TRBD1 or TRBD2 (6 bases each). The CDR3 extends over 12 amino acids. Germline values: CDR1 GTSNPN, CDR2 SVGIG (reference sequence). V was trimmed by 2 bases and J by 3 bases, leaving 7 bases between them. The variable domain in full, with the rest retrieved from reference TRBV30 and TRBJ2-5, is SQTIHQWPATLVQPVGSPLSLECTVEGTSNPNLYWYRQAAGRGLQLLFYSVGIGQISSEVPQNLSASRPQDRQFILSSKKLLLSDSGFYLCAWSRGEETQYFGPGTRLLVL.

The rearrangement links TRBV28 to TRBJ2-4; D might be TRBD1 (5 bases). The ends were cut back, 5 bases at V and 3 bases at J, with 8 bases in the middle. The CDR3 length is 13 residues. CDR1 and CDR2 (germline): MDHEN, SYDVKM. The CDR3 region is CASSPRVKNIQYF. Here the CDR3 DNA reads TGTGCCAGCAGTCCCAGGGTCAAAAACATTCAGTACTTC. The entire variable domain, with the rest obtained from reference TRBV28 and TRBJ2-4, is as follows: DVKVTQSSRYLVKRTGEKVFLECVQDMDHENMFWYRQDPGLGLRLIYFSYDVKMKEKGDIPEGYSVSREKKERFSLILESASTNQTSMYLCASSPRVKNIQYFGAGTRLSVL.

The rearrangement links TRBV9 to TRBJ2-1; a possible D gene is TRBD2 (6 bases). Germline values: CDR1 SGDLS, CDR2 YYNGEE. The CDR3 consists of 14 residues. V was cut by 0 bases and J by 6 bases, with 10 bases left in between. CDR3 in amino acids: CASSVVTSFNEQFF. The CDR3 DNA reads as TGTGCCAGCAGCGTAGTGACTAGTTTCAATGAGCAGTTCTTC.

This chain links TRBV7-2 with TRBJ2-7; D may be TRBD1 or TRBD2 (6 bases each). The germline V and J ends were trimmed by 5 bases and 6 bases, with 14 bases remaining between them. The CDR3 consists of 13 residues. The germline V gene encodes CDR1 SGHTA and CDR2 FQGNSA. The DNA of the CDR3 is TGTGCCAGCAGCCCCCGGGGGCTAGGCGAGCAGTACTTC. It codes for CASSPRGLGEQYF.

The V and J genes are TRBV6-1 and TRBJ1-4; no clear D. This CDR3 is built from 13 residues. CDR1 and CDR2 (germline): MNHNS, SASEGT. V shed 11 bases and J shed 0 bases, with 10 bases lying between them. The CDR3 nucleotides read TGTGCCCTACGGGCTACAACTAATGAAAAACTGTTTTTT. This codes for CALRATTNEKLFF.

The chain employs TRBV5-4 and TRBJ2-7, with D unclear. The germline V gene has CDR1 SGHNT and CDR2 YYREEE (reference sequence). The length of the CDR3 is 14 residues. Trimming cost V 1 base and J 6 bases, with 14 bases left between them. The CDR3 loop is CASSLCLPWGEQYF. The CDR3 DNA follows: TGTGCCAGCAGCTTGTGTCTCCCCTGGGGCGAGCAGTACTTC.

The chain carries TRBV2 and TRBJ2-2; TRBD2 agrees at 8 bases. Losses at the gene ends were 9 bases for V and 1 base for J; bases not matched to a gene: 10. Germline CDR1 is SNHLY and CDR2 is FYNNEI. This CDR3 comprises 16 residues. The CDR3 sequence: CASVSGGMKNTGELFF. The CDR3 DNA follows: TGTGCCAGTGTCTCGGGGGGGATGAAGAACACCGGGGAGCTGTTTTTT.

This rearrangement joins TRBV5-1 to TRBJ2-1; 11 bases line up with TRBD2. The CDR3 extends over 15 amino acids. The germline gives CDR1 SGHRS, CDR2 YFSETQ. The ends lost 0 bases at V and 8 bases at J; junction bases unmatched: 4. Here the CDR3 reads CASSLALAGGDEQFF. In DNA form, the CDR3 reads TGCGCCAGCAGCTTGGCCCTAGCGGGAGGCGATGAGCAGTTCTTC.

The chain combines TRBV11-3 with TRBJ2-7, with a tentative D call TRBD1 (6 bases). From germline, CDR1 is SGHNT and CDR2 YENEEA. Trimming took 0 bases from V and 5 from J, leaving 17 bases between them. The CDR3 loop spans 16 amino acids. The CDR3 region has the DNA TGTGCCAGCAGCTTAGATTCGGCCAGGGGAAAGCACGAGCAGTACTTC. The encoded protein is CASSLDSARGKHEQYF.

The CDR3 DNA follows: TGTGCCAGCAGCCGTAAACCGGGCCTCAGGCGTGAAAAACTGTTTTTT. Translated, it gives CASSRKPGLRREKLFF. The chain couples TRBV14 to TRBJ1-4, with D unresolved. CDR1 and CDR2 (germline): SGHDN, FVKESK. This CDR3 spans 16 amino acids. Deletions cut 4 bases from V and 7 bases from J, with 19 bases between.

The chain uses TRBV2 and TRBJ2-2; D unclear. Germline V lookup: CDR1 SNHLY, CDR2 FYNNEI. Trimming took 8 bases from V and 3 from J, leaving 7 bases between them. The CDR3 contains 12 residues. The CDR3 nucleotides are TGTGCCAGCGTTGCAGACACCGGGGAGCTGTTTTTT. Translating it yields CASVADTGELFF. The whole variable domain, filled in from reference TRBV2 and TRBJ2-2, reads EPEVTQTPSHQVTQMGQEVILRCVPISNHLYFYWYRQILGQKVEFLVSFYNNEISEKSEIFDDQFSVERPDGSNFTLKIRSTKLEDSAMYFCASVADTGELFFGEGSRLTVL.

V usage is TRBV19 and J usage is TRBJ2-5; TRBD1 aligns across 7 bases. The V gene's germline CDR1 is LNHDA and CDR2 SQIVND (reference sequence). The J segment lost 0 bases and the V segment lost 4 bases, leaving 8 bases of the junction unmatched. The CDR3 runs to 16 residues. Here the CDR3 DNA reads TGTGCCAGTAGTAGGGGGAACAGGGGCCACCAAGAGACCCAGTACTTC. It is translated as CASSRGNRGHQETQYF.